This T cell receptor (beta chain) emerged from a study of T cell repertoires in cytomegalovirus infection. Overall study: It was recently identified HLA-C-restricted and well-studied HLA-B-restricted CMV epitopes that the study used. Signatures in public TCR beta sequences pointed to both CMV infection and matching HLA type. Study-wide results and caveats: HLA-C-restricted CMV clonotypes gave the most frequent clonotype in two of eight donors.

The CDR3 spans 15 residues. V lost 2 bases to trimming and J lost 4 bases, with 17 bases between them. Germline assignment: CDR1 SQVTM and CDR2 ANQGSEA. This clonotype has a handful of counts. Its antigen is as yet unknown. TCRdb fed the reads into MiXCR, producing one record per CDR3 protein. The sample carries roughly 990,000 distinct CDR3 sequences, 31% recorded once. This sequence originates from a human donor in good health (CMV status not recorded). Some clones in this sample may be carry-over from other donors' samples. This rearrangement joins TRBV29-1 to TRBJ1-2, with D possibly matching TRBD1 (5 bases). This sample comprised cultured CD8+ T cells from PBMCs, obtained from culture after CMV antigen stimulation. The CDR3: CSVELVGAEFYGYTF. Here the CDR3 DNA reads TGCAGCGTTGAATTGGTCGGGGCCGAATTCTATGGCTACACCTTC. Based on the CDR3 plus reference TRBV29-1 and TRBJ1-2, the full variable domain is SAVISQKPSRDICQRGTSLTIQCQVDSQVTMMFWYRQQPGQSLTLIATANQGSEATYESGFVIDKFPISRPNLTFSTLTVSNMSPEDSSIYLCSVELVGAEFYGYTFGSGTRLTVV.